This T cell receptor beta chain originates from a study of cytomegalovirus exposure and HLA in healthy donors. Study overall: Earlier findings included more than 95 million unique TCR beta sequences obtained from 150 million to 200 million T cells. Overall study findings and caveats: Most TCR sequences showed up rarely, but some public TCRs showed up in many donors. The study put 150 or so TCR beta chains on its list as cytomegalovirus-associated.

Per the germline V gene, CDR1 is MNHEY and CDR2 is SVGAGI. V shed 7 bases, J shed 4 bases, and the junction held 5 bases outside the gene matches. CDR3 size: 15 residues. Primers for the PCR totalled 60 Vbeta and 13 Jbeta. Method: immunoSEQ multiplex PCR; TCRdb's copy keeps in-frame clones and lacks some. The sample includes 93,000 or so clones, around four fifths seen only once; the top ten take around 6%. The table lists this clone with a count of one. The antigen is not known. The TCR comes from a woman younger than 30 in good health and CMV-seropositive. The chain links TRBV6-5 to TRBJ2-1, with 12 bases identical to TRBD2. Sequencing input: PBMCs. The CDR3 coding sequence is TGTGCCAGCAAAAACGGACTAGCGGGATACAATGAGCAGTTCTTC. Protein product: CASKNGLAGYNEQFF.